The clone carrying this T cell receptor beta chain was counted a few times. Antigen: not known. This record comes from a study of metastatic and nonmetastatic thyroid tumors. Background on the study: Thyroid patients, malignant and benign, had repertoires compared across blood and tumor or nodule tissue. General study results and limits: As reported, TCR beta diversity in blood and tumor was significantly higher in malignant thyroid tumors than in benign nodules.

Per the original methods: The study's classifier, a distant-metastasis tool for papillary thyroid cancer, was built using CDR3 differences across clinicopathological groups. From the PCR reads, TCRdb re-called clones with MiXCR. The V and J calls here are based on TCRdb, not the publication. The sample yields around 30,000 clones, 4% to 5% seen once. None of the patients had undergone any treatment ahead of thyroid surgery. Germline V gives CDR1 MNHEY, CDR2 SVGEGT. Trimming shortened V by 9 bases and J by 19 bases, and 28 bases separated the two germline ends. The CDR3 contains 14 residues. This clonotype was sampled from a female donor with papillary thyroid cancer or a benign thyroid nodule (not recorded which). Some clones in this sample may be carry-over from other donors' samples. Sequencing was carried out using blood. The chain is built from TRBV6-2 or TRBV6-3 and TRBJ1-6; a possible D gene is TRBD1 (6 bases). The CDR3 DNA is TGTGCCAGAAGTGCCCAGGGGTGGAATTCACCCATACACTTT. Its translation: CARSAQGWNSPIHF.